What follows are 27 T cell receptor beta chains derived from one specimen sequenced in a study of blood T cell repertoires in COVID-19 (dated by TCRdb to 2020 to 2022). Libraries were made using the immunoSEQ multiplex PCR assay. The source is immuneACCESS, and TCRdb retained only in-frame sequences with V and J called. Part of the clones is not carried over; for the studies checked, unresolved V genes explain less than half of this, and the remainder is unexplained. The table for this sample lists 150,000 to 190,000 clones; 80% to 90% of them were counted only once. More than 5.5% of the sample is held by the ten biggest clonotypes. Sequencing was carried out using PBMCs or T cells enriched from blood (not recorded which). The receptor source for this set is a man in his fifties who had recovered from COVID-19.

The rearrangement links TRBV10-2 to TRBJ1-1; no firm D call. Trimming shortened V by 1 base and J by 1 base, and 7 bases separated the two germline ends. Per the germline V gene, CDR1 is WSHSY and CDR2 is SAAADI. The CDR3 is made up of 14 amino acids. The DNA for the CDR3 is TGCGCCAGCAGTGAGTGGGAGAAGAACACTGAAGCTTTCTTT. It encodes CASSEWEKNTEAFF.

V usage is TRBV19 and J usage is TRBJ1-5; TRBD1 aligns across 9 bases. The CDR3 is 16 amino acids. Germline V gene lookup returns CDR1 LNHDA and CDR2 SQIVND (reference sequence). V gave up 3 bases and J gave up 10 bases; unmatched junction bases: 13. For the CDR3, the DNA is TGTGCCAGTAGTATTCGGGACAGGGATTTCGGTTTTCCCCAGCATTTT. Translating it yields CASSIRDRDFGFPQHF.

The rearrangement uses TRBV5-1 and TRBJ1-2; 7 bases align to TRBD1. V dropped 0 bases and J dropped 5; count of bases not matched to a gene: 1. This CDR3 has 13 amino acids. Germline lookup yields CDR1 SGHRS and CDR2 YFSETQ. CDR3 residues: CASSLDRGYGYTF. The CDR3 DNA follows: TGCGCCAGCAGCTTGGACAGGGGTTATGGCTACACCTTC.

The genes are TRBV2 and TRBJ2-3; 7 nucleotides align to TRBD2. This CDR3 has 14 residues. The germline CDR1 and CDR2 sequences are SNHLY and FYNNEI. V lost 4 bases, J lost 5 bases, and 6 bases stayed unmatched. The chain's CDR3 is CASSGASGIDTQYF. The CDR3 nucleotides are TGTGCCAGCAGTGGGGCTAGCGGAATAGATACGCAGTATTTT.

The CDR3 is CASMVRSSSNQPQHF. In DNA, the CDR3 is TGTGCCAGTATGGTTAGGAGTAGTAGCAATCAGCCCCAGCATTTT. The chain employs TRBV19 and TRBJ1-5, with D unresolved. The CDR3 is 15 residues long. The germline V gene encodes CDR1 LNHDA and CDR2 SQIVND (reference sequence). Trimming took off 7 bases at V and 0 bases at J, with 13 bases between the two ends.

The CDR3 reads CASSLDPGGGKNIQYF. CDR3 bases: TGTGCCAGCAGCTTAGATCCAGGGGGTGGCAAAAACATTCAGTACTTC. The rearrangement joins TRBV7-8 to TRBJ2-4, with 7 bases aligning to TRBD1. The CDR3 is made up of 16 amino acids. V lost 1 base to trimming and J lost 3 bases; unmatched junction nucleotides: 6. The germline V gene has CDR1 SGHVS and CDR2 FQNEAQ.

This clone was observed a single time. This rearrangement joins TRBV12-3 or TRBV12-4 to TRBJ1-1; D uncertain. V lost 1 base and J lost 10, with 13 bases in between. CDR3 length: 13 residues. For the CDR3, the DNA is TGTGCCAGCAGTTTAGTTTCATCCGGGAGAGCTTTCTTT. This encodes CASSLVSSGRAFF.

The V gene is TRBV6-6, the J gene TRBJ2-4; tentatively, D is TRBD1 (5 bases). V was shortened by 0 bases and J by 9 bases, with 9 bases between the two germline ends. This CDR3 has 13 residues. CDR1 and CDR2 (germline): MNHNY, SVGAGI (reference sequence). The CDR3 protein is CASSYSQGSIQYF. As DNA, the CDR3 is TGTGCCAGCAGTTACTCTCAGGGTAGCATTCAGTACTTC.

The DNA for the CDR3 is TGTGCCAGCAGCCTCGCCGGGACAAAGGGGCGAAATGAGCAGTTCTTC. The encoded protein is CASSLAGTKGRNEQFF. The chain joins TRBV7-9 to TRBJ2-1; D is perhaps TRBD1 (6 bases). Germline V CDR1 and CDR2: SEHNR, FQNEAQ (reference sequence). This CDR3 comprises 16 residues. Trimming removed 5 bases at V and 7 bases at J, with 21 bases between.

The chain combines TRBV10-3 with TRBJ2-1; D unresolved. V was shortened by 3 bases and J by 4 bases, with 4 bases between the two germline ends. Germline V CDR1 and CDR2: ENHRY, SYGVKD. This CDR3 has 12 residues. The CDR3 DNA is TGTGCCATCAGTGACCCTTACAATGAGCAGTTCTTC. Residues: CAISDPYNEQFF.

V and J are TRBV3-1 (or the pseudogene TRBV3-2) and TRBJ2-3; 12 positions agree with TRBD2. This CDR3 has 15 amino acids. V shed 4 bases, J shed 3 bases, and the junction held 2 bases outside the gene matches. CDR1 is LGHDT and CDR2 is YNNKEL in the germline V gene (reference sequence). The CDR3 DNA is TGTGCCAGCAGCCCTAGCGGGGGGGGTACAGATACGCAGTATTTT. Residues: CASSPSGGGTDTQYF.

The rearrangement links TRBV3-1 (or the pseudogene TRBV3-2) to TRBJ2-7, with 7 bases lining up with TRBD2. Germline CDR1 reads LGHDT; CDR2 reads YNNKEL (reference sequence). J lost 6 bases, V lost 1 base, and 3 bases had no gene match. The CDR3 totals 13 residues. The DNA of the CDR3 is TGTGCCAGCAGCCAAGTCGGGGGGAGCGAGCAGTACTTC. Amino acids: CASSQVGGSEQYF.

This clone was detected a few times. The chain has TRBV6-5 and TRBJ1-6, with D perhaps matching TRBD1 (5 bases). Germline assignment: CDR1 MNHEY and CDR2 SVGAGI. Trimming cost V 2 bases and J 19 bases, with 24 bases left between them. The length of the CDR3 is 15 residues. DNA for the CDR3: TGTGCCAGCAGTTACGGGCGATCAGGGTTGGGAAATTTACACTTT. Its protein is CASSYGRSGLGNLHF.

This clone was counted ten times or more. The CDR3 DNA reads TGTGCCAGCAGTCCCCAGGGGATTATCTCTGGAAACACCATATATTTT. Its translation is CASSPQGIISGNTIYF. The chain combines TRBV27 with TRBJ1-3, with D maybe TRBD1 (6 bases). Germline lookup yields CDR1 MNHEY and CDR2 SMNVEV (reference sequence). This CDR3 is built from 16 residues. V was trimmed by 5 bases and J by 0 bases, leaving 14 bases between them.

Only one count was recorded for this clone. The chain employs TRBV7-9 and TRBJ1-4; TRBD1 is a possible D gene (6 bases). This CDR3 has 17 amino acids. Germline V CDR1 and CDR2: SEHNR, FQNEAQ (reference sequence). Trimming took off 1 base at V and 2 bases at J, with 14 bases between the two ends. The CDR3 coding sequence is TGTGCCAGCAGCTTAGGATCAGGGAGGGGGACTAATGAAAAACTGTTTTTT. It translates to CASSLGSGRGTNEKLFF.

V and J are TRBV13 and TRBJ1-4, with a weak D call TRBD1 (5 bases). V was trimmed by 1 base and J by 8 bases, leaving 14 bases between them. The CDR3 is made up of 15 amino acids. Germline V CDR1 and CDR2: PRHDT, FYEKMQ (reference sequence). CDR3 sequence: CASSLEGETGEKLFF. The CDR3 DNA reads TGTGCCAGCAGCTTAGAAGGGGAAACGGGCGAAAAACTGTTTTTT.

The chain uses TRBV9 and TRBJ2-3, with 7 bases lining up with TRBD1. Trimming at V came to 2 bases and at J to 1 base, leaving 1 base not matched to a gene. CDR1 SGDLS and CDR2 YYNGEE come from the germline V gene. The CDR3 consists of 14 residues. CDR3 DNA: TGTGCCAGCAGCGTCCAGGGGGGCACAGATACGCAGTATTTT. Residues: CASSVQGGTDTQYF.

This clone was counted once. The rearrangement uses TRBV6-6 and TRBJ1-2; no firm D call. The CDR3 totals 12 residues. Germline V gene sequence: CDR1 MNHNY, CDR2 SVGAGI (reference sequence). The ends were cut back, 6 bases at V and 8 bases at J, with 13 bases in the middle. CDR3 DNA sequence: TGTGCCAGCAGCCCCGCGTTGAGGGGCTACACCTTC. Amino acids: CASSPALRGYTF.

The genes are TRBV7-2 and TRBJ2-1, with 14 bases fitting TRBD2. The CDR3 length is 17 residues. Germline lookup yields CDR1 SGHTA and CDR2 FQGNSA. Trimming took 3 bases from V and 4 from J; bases not matched to a gene: 5. The CDR3 nucleotides read TGTGCCAGCAGCTTGTACCGGACTAGCGGGGGGTACAATGAGCAGTTCTTC. Protein product: CASSLYRTSGGYNEQFF.

The chain couples TRBV7-3 to TRBJ1-3, with D perhaps TRBD1 (6 bases). V was cut by 6 bases and J by 3 bases, with 12 bases left in between. Germline V lookup: CDR1 SGHTA, CDR2 FQGTGA. CDR3 length: 14 amino acids. The CDR3 sequence: CASSPGDFGNTIYF. The CDR3 DNA is TGTGCCAGCAGTCCAGGGGATTTTGGAAACACCATATATTTT.

The chain has TRBV6-5 and TRBJ1-6; the match to TRBD1 covers 7 bases. This CDR3 contains 15 residues. The junction had 6 bases not matched to a gene; V was cut back by 5 bases and J by 5 bases. Germline CDR1 MNHEY, CDR2 SVGAGI. The CDR3 sequence: CASSTDRRNNSPLHF. The CDR3, as DNA: TGTGCCAGCAGTACGGACAGGCGAAATAATTCACCCCTCCACTTT.

The chain employs TRBV7-9 and TRBJ1-6, with TRBD1 matching 7 bases. CDR3 size: 12 residues. The germline V gene has CDR1 SEHNR and CDR2 FQNEAQ (reference sequence). V was pared by 7 bases and J by 11 bases, with 5 bases of the junction left unmatched. CDR3 protein: CASTGDSTPLHF. DNA of the CDR3: TGTGCCAGCACAGGGGACAGCACACCCCTCCACTTT.

This rearrangement joins TRBV19 to TRBJ2-3; 7 bases match TRBD1. This CDR3 is 16 amino acids long. From germline, CDR1 is LNHDA and CDR2 SQIVND (reference sequence). V gave up 5 bases and J gave up 8 bases; unmatched junction bases: 16. The CDR3 nucleotides read TGTGCCAGTAGTGAGAACAGGGGAAGGATTGGGGGTACGCAGTATTTT. This encodes CASSENRGRIGGTQYF.

In DNA, the CDR3 is TGCAGTGCTAGTCGGGCGGGGGGACCCCCTTACAATGAGCAGTTCTTC. Amino acid sequence: CSASRAGGPPYNEQFF. This sequence joins TRBV20-1 and TRBJ2-1; TRBD2 matches 8 bases. The trim removed 3 bases at V and 4 bases at J, leaving 11 bases unmatched. Germline V CDR1 and CDR2: DFQATT, SNEGSKA (reference sequence). The CDR3 runs to 16 residues.

The chain is built from TRBV27 and TRBJ1-3; D is unclear. Trimming took off 8 bases at V and 0 bases at J, with 14 bases between the two ends. This CDR3 has 15 residues. Looked up from germline, CDR1 is MNHEY and CDR2 is SMNVEV (reference sequence). CDR3 in DNA: TGTGCCAGCGGCCGTCTCCGGAGCTCTGGAAACACCATATATTTT. Its protein is CASGRLRSSGNTIYF.

This sequence joins TRBV7-8 and TRBJ2-3; TRBD2 matches 15 bases. The CDR3 is 18 residues long. The J segment lost 3 bases and the V segment lost 5 bases, leaving 9 bases of the junction unmatched. Germline V gives CDR1 SGHVS, CDR2 FQNEAQ. As DNA, the CDR3 is TGTGCCAGCAGCCGGACTAGCGGGGGGGCCGGTCGTACAGATACGCAGTATTTT. It yields the protein CASSRTSGGAGRTDTQYF.

The rearrangement joins TRBV4-1 to TRBJ1-6, with 8 nucleotides matching TRBD1. The junction had 17 bases not matched to a gene; V was cut back by 0 bases and J by 7 bases. CDR3 length equals 20 residues. Germline-derived CDR1 and CDR2 are MGHRA and YSYEKL. This CDR3 reads CASSQDLPPKAQGVNSPLHF. Written as DNA, the CDR3 is TGCGCCAGCAGCCAAGATCTACCCCCCAAAGCACAGGGGGTAAATTCACCCCTCCACTTT.